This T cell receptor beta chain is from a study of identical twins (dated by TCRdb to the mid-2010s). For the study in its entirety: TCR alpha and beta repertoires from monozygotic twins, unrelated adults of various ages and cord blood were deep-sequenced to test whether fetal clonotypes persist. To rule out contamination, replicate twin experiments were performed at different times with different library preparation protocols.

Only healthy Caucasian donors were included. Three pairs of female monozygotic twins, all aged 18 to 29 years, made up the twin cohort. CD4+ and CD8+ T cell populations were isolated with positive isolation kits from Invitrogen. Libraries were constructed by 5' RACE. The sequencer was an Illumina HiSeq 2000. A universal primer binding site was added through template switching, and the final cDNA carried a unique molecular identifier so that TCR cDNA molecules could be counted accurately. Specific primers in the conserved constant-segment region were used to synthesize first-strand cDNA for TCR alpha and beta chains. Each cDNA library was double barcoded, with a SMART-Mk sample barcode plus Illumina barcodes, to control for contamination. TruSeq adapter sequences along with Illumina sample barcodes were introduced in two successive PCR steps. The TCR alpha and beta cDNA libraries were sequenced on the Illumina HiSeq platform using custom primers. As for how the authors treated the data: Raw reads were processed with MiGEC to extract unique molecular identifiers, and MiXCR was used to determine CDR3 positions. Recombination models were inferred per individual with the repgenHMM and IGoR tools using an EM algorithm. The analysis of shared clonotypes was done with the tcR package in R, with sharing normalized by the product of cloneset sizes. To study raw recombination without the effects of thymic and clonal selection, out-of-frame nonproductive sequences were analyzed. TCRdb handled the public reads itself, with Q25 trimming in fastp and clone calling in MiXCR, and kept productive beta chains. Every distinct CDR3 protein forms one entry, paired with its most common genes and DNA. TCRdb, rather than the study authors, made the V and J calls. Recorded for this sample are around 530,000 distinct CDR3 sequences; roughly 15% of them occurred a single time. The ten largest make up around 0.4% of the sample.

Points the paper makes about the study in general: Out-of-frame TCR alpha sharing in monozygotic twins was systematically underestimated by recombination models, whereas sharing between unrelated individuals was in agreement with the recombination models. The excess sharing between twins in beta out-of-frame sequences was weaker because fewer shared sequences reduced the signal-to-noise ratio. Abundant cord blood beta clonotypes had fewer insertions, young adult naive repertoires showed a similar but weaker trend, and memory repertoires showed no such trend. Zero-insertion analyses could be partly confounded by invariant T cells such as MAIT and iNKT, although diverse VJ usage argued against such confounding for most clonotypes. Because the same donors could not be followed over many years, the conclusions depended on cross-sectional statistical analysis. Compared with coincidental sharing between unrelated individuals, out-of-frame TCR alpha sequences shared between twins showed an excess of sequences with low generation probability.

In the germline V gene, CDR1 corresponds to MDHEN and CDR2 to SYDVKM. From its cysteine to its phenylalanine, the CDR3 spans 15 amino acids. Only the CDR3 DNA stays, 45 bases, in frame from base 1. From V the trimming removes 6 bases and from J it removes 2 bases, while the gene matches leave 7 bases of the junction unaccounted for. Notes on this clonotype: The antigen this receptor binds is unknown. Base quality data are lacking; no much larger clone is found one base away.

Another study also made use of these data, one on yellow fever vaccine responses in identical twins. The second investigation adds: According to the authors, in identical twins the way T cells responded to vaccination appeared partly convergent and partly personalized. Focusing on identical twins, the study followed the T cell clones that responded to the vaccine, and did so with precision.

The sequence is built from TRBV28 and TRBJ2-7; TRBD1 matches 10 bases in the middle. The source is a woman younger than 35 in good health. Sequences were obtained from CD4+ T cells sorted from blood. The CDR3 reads CASRNRDRGTYEQYF. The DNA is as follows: TGTGCCAGCAGAAACCGGGACAGGGGTACCTACGAGCAGTACTTC. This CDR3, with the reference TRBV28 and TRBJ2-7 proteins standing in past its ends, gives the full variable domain DVKVTQSSRYLVKRTGEKVFLECVQDMDHENMFWYRQDPGLGLRLIYFSYDVKMKEKGDIPEGYSVSREKKERFSLILESASTNQTSMYLCASRNRDRGTYEQYFGPGTRLTVT.